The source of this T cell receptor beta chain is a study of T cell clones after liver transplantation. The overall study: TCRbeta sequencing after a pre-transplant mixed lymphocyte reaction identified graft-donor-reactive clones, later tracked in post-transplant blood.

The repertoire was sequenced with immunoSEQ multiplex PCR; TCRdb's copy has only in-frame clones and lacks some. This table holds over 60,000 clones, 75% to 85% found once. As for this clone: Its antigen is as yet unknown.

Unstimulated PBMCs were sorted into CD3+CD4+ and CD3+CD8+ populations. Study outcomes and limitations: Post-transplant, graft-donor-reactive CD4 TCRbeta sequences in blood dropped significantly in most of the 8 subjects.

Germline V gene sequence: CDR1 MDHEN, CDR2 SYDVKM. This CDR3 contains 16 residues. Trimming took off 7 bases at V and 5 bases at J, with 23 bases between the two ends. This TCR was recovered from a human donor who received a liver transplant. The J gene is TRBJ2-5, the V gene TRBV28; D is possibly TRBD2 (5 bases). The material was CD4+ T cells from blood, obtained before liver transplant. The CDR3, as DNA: TGTGCCAGCAAGGGCCGAGGGCGTCGCCTTATGGAGACCCAGTACTTC. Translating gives CASKGRGRRLMETQYF.